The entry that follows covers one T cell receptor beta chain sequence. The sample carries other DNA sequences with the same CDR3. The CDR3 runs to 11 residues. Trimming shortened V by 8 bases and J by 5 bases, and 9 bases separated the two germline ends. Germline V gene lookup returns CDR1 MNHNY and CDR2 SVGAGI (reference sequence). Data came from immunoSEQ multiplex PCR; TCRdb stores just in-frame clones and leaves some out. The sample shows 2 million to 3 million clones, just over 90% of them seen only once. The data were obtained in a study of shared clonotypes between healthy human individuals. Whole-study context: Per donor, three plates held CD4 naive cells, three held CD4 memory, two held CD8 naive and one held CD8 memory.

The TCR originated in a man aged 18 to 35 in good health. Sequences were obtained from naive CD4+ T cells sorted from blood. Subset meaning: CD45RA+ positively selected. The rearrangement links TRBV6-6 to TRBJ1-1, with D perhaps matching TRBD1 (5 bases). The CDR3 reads CASGRGTEAFF. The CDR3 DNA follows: TGTGCCAGCGGTCGGGGGACTGAAGCTTTCTTT.